This section outlines one T cell receptor beta chain sequence together with its context. These data are taken from a study of blood T cell repertoires in COVID-19. Background on the study: In each case, the material was cDNA or gDNA derived from T cells, B-cell-depleted T cells, or PBMCs.

Libraries were prepared by immunoSEQ multiplex PCR; TCRdb keeps only in-frame clonotypes and omits some of them. The sample holds tens of thousands of clones; approximately 88% are singletons and the top ten take 10% to 15%. Germline trimming cut 2 bases from V and 7 bases from J; bases unmatched to any gene: 3. Germline CDR1 SGHKS, CDR2 YYEKEE (reference sequence). The length of the CDR3 is 14 residues. The clonotype comes from a human donor with active COVID-19. The donor label of this sample is uncertain. V and J are TRBV5-5 and TRBJ1-4; 9 bases line up with TRBD1. The sequencing sample was made of peripheral blood. CDR3: CASSLLTGGEKLFF. The CDR3 DNA reads TGTGCCAGCAGCTTACTGACAGGGGGTGAAAAACTGTTTTTT.